This TCR beta chain was found in a study of cytomegalovirus exposure and HLA in healthy donors (dated by TCRdb to about 2017). Regarding the complete study: According to a later analysis, one platform produced both the roughly 110 validation repertoires and the approximately 670 repertoires of the first cohort. The study was designed to test whether signatures of past pathogen exposure could be identified by cataloging public T cell receptors. Besides the first cohort of some 670 subjects, a separate validation cohort made up of 120 different subjects was used. To predict cytomegalovirus infection status, the study brought together high-throughput TCR immunosequencing, statistical association of individual TCRs with disease status, and machine learning. Study-level results and caveats: Three of the identified cytomegalovirus-associated TCR beta chains were confirmed in vitro to be specific for cytomegalovirus antigens. Across donors, most TCR sequences were observed very rarely, whereas some public TCRs were present in many individuals. In a later analysis, TCRs clustered in the first cohort were found to also tend to co-occur in the 120 or so validation repertoires, with 94% of cluster scores above 0. All 120 or so repertoires were used to score co-occurrence in the validation cohort in a later analysis, because that analysis had no HLA typing for the cohort. The authors suggested that the approach could potentially be extended to other disease states and immunological phenotypes. The study listed over 150 TCR beta chains as associated with cytomegalovirus. Cytomegalovirus status was reported to be diagnosed by the classifier with high specificity and sensitivity in both the original and validation cohorts.

About this clone: The specificity of this receptor is unknown. Per-base qualities were not stored, and no clone one base away is much larger.

Library generation was performed with the immunoSEQ multiplex PCR assay. The source study handled its data this way. A statistical classification framework was built for diagnosing cytomegalovirus status from the catalog of TCR beta chain sequences. Not all clones reach the TCRdb copy of this immuneACCESS table, which keeps in-frame sequences only. Checked studies attribute under half of the gap to unresolved V genes and leave the rest unexplained. V and J calls and clone size are copied from that table; D and trimming were computed from the DNA. The sample yields approximately 70,000 clones; roughly 94% were counted once. About 0.6% of the sample lies in the top ten. Separate from the approximately 690-subject first cohort, the validation cohort of about 130 subjects was the group to which the donors belonged. The junction shows trimming of 2 bases on V and 11 bases on J, and the gene matches do not reach 10 bases of it. The germline V gene (reference sequence) provides CDR1 LNHDA and CDR2 SQIVND. Reading from cysteine to phenylalanine, the CDR3 counts 15 amino acids. Only the CDR3 DNA is retained, 45 bases long and in frame from the first base.

The clonotype comes from a woman aged 18-29 years in good health and CMV-seronegative. Sequencing input: PBMCs. The sequence is built from TRBV19 and TRBJ2-1; 9 of the junction bases match TRBD1. The DNA is TGTGCCAGTAGTATAAGCAGGGGGACAGGGACTAAGCAGTTCTTC. Protein translation: CASSISRGTGTKQFF.